This T cell receptor (beta chain) was recovered during a study of blood T cells in healthy people across ages. Every donor contributed about 10 milliliters of peripheral blood by blood draw. This clonotype was observed once. Alongside a J-beta primer mix, a sample-barcoded 5' primer served in a second PCR lasting roughly 7 to 12 cycles. TCRdb recomputed calls from the 5' RACE reads with MiXCR, one row per CDR3 protein. The sample consists of roughly 1,500,000 distinct CDR3 sequences, about 31% of them appearing once. Germline V gives CDR1 SGHRS, CDR2 YFSETQ. The CDR3 is 14 amino acids. J lost 5 bases, V lost 3 bases, and 5 bases had no gene match.

Sequencing was carried out using blood. The chain recombines TRBV5-1 with TRBJ1-2; 9 nucleotides match TRBD1. The clonotype was recovered from a woman aged 25 to 39 in good health. The CDR3: CASSWDRAEYGYTF. Here the CDR3 DNA reads TGCGCCAGCAGCTGGGACAGGGCGGAATATGGCTACACCTTC.